The 8 T cell receptor beta chains in this list originate from one sample, sequenced in a study of Ad26.COV2.S vaccination and SARS-CoV-2 variants. Profiling relied on immunoSEQ multiplex PCR, and the TCRdb table lists in-frame clones only, not all of them. The sample yields under 400,000 clones, roughly 84% seen once. Treatment in this sample: 19 received Ad26.COV2.S at low or high dose, single or two shots; 5 received placebo; per-sample allocation not given. Day 63 following the first vaccine or placebo injection was when the samples were taken. Specimen: peripheral blood, collected in a trial of Ad26.COV2.S vaccine versus placebo. The receptor source for this set is a person aged 18-60 years who received the Ad26.COV2.S COVID-19 vaccine or a placebo.

This chain joins TRBV3-1 (or the pseudogene TRBV3-2) and TRBJ2-2; no firm D call. Germline-derived CDR1 and CDR2 are LGHDT and YNNKEL (reference sequence). This CDR3 comprises 16 residues. V was cut by 0 bases and J by 3 bases, with 11 bases left in between. CDR3 in DNA: TGTGCCAGCAGCCAAGATCTAGGTCATTACACCGGGGAGCTGTTTTTT. Its protein product is CASSQDLGHYTGELFF.

V usage is TRBV4-1 and J usage is TRBJ2-5; possible D gene TRBD2, 6 bases. This CDR3 region has 15 residues. V was trimmed by 4 bases and J by 5 bases, leaving 17 bases between them. Germline V gives CDR1 MGHRA, CDR2 YSYEKL. In DNA, the CDR3 is TGCGCCAGCAGCCTTAGCGGAGGGGCGAGGGAGACCCAGTACTTC. Translation gives CASSLSGGARETQYF.

The rearrangement joins TRBV7-6 to TRBJ2-1, with 10 bases identical to TRBD1. Germline trimming cut 5 bases from V and 8 bases from J; bases unmatched to any gene: 9. This CDR3 comprises 15 residues. Germline assignment: CDR1 SGHVS and CDR2 FNYEAQ. DNA of the CDR3: TGTGCCAGCAGCGCCCGGGACAGGGGTAACGATGAGCAGTTCTTC. Translation: CASSARDRGNDEQFF.

This rearrangement joins TRBV6-6 to TRBJ2-6, with D possibly TRBD2 on 5 matching bases. This CDR3 spans 13 amino acids. V lost 7 bases to trimming and J lost 1 base, with 5 bases between them. Germline V CDR1 and CDR2: MNHNY, SVGAGI (reference sequence). CDR3 nucleotide sequence: TGTGCCAGCACGGGGTCTGGGGCCAACGTCCTGACTTTC. Translation: CASTGSGANVLTF.

The chain uses TRBV10-1 and TRBJ2-7; the match to TRBD2 covers 8 bases. CDR1 WNHNN and CDR2 SYGVQD come from the germline V gene (reference sequence). This CDR3 is built from 13 residues. V shed 7 bases, J shed 2 bases, and the junction held 4 bases outside the gene matches. CDR3 sequence: CASKIAGTYEQYF. The CDR3 nucleotides are TGCGCCAGCAAAATAGCGGGGACCTACGAGCAGTACTTC.

The genes are TRBV21-1 and TRBJ1-5; the table's D call, TRBD1, was not checked against the DNA. TRBV21-1 is given as a pseudogene. The CDR3 is 15 residues long. This chain's CDR3 is CASNGDRFSNQPQHF. As DNA, the CDR3 is TGTGCCAGCAACGGAGACAGGTTTAGCAATCAGCCCCAGCATTTT.

The chain couples TRBV18 to TRBJ1-5, with D unresolved. CDR1 KGHSH and CDR2 LQKENI come from the germline V gene. Trimming left V 0 bases short and J 0 bases short, with 6 bases between. CDR3 length: 15 amino acids. The CDR3 protein is CASSPPSGSNQPQHF. DNA for the CDR3: TGTGCCAGCTCACCACCGTCCGGTAGCAATCAGCCCCAGCATTTT.

This sequence joins TRBV27 and TRBJ1-5; D gene ambiguous. The CDR3 sequence is 14 residues long. CDR1 and CDR2 (germline): MNHEY, SMNVEV (reference sequence). Trimming left V 1 base short and J 9 bases short, with 13 bases between. The CDR3 protein is CASSLLGPEGPQHF. The CDR3, as DNA: TGTGCCAGCAGTTTATTGGGCCCCGAGGGGCCCCAGCATTTT.